Below, 19 T cell receptor beta chains from the same sample are listed, as sequenced in a study of T-cell reconstitution after alpha-beta-depleted transplantation in children. Using unique molecular identifiers, the investigators prepared the TCRbeta library. TCRdb reanalysed the PCR reads using MiXCR and keeps one entry per CDR3 protein. The sample shows about 210,000 distinct CDR3 sequences, roughly 15% of them seen only once. Sequencing used PBMCs, mostly from graft donor cells, obtained 360 days after TCRalphabeta/CD19-depleted stem cell transplant. The receptors here all came from a male patient aged 2 to 10 who had a stem cell transplant for acute lymphoblastic leukemia, so the T cells may come from the graft donor.

The chain combines TRBV5-6 with TRBJ2-5; 9 bases fit TRBD1. Germline CDR1 SGHDT, CDR2 YYEEEE. V lost 2 bases to trimming and J lost 5 bases; unmatched junction nucleotides: 10. The CDR3 totals 16 residues. The CDR3 reads CASSFLGQGFGETQYF. Written as DNA, the CDR3 is TGTGCCAGCAGCTTTCTTGGACAGGGGTTCGGGGAGACCCAGTACTTC.

The J gene is TRBJ2-7, the V gene TRBV9; TRBD2 matches at 8 bases. The ends lost 3 bases at V and 1 base at J; junction bases unmatched: 15. Germline V gene lookup returns CDR1 SGDLS and CDR2 YYNGEE. CDR3 size: 18 residues. Here the CDR3 reads CASSGGGSGSVGSYEQYF. The CDR3 coding sequence is TGTGCCAGCAGCGGTGGTGGCAGCGGGAGCGTCGGGTCCTACGAGCAGTACTTC. The full variable domain, completed using reference TRBV9 and TRBJ2-7, is DSGVTQTPKHLITATGQRVTLRCSPRSGDLSVYWYQQSLDQGLQFLIQYYNGEERAKGNILERFSAQQFPDLHSELNLSSLELGDSALYFCASSGGGSGSVGSYEQYFGPGTRLTVT.

This clonotype was picked up one time. The chain uses TRBV10-3 and TRBJ2-7; 11 nucleotides align to TRBD1. This CDR3 spans 13 amino acids. The germline CDR1 and CDR2 sequences are ENHRY and SYGVKD. The junction had 0 bases not matched to a gene; V was cut back by 2 bases and J by 6 bases. The CDR3 DNA is TGTGCCATCAGTGAGGGACAGGGGGCCGAGCAGTACTTC. Residues: CAISEGQGAEQYF.

The J gene is TRBJ2-4, the V gene TRBV20-1; 7 nucleotides line up with TRBD1. Trimming took 7 bases from V and 8 from J; bases not matched to a gene: 8. CDR3 length equals 12 residues. Germline lookup yields CDR1 DFQATT and CDR2 SNEGSKA (reference sequence). The CDR3 sequence: CSEADRADIQYF. DNA of the CDR3: TGCAGTGAGGCAGACAGGGCAGACATTCAGTACTTC.

In its sample, this clonotype was seen a few times. The genes are TRBV6-1 and TRBJ1-2, with 7 bases lining up with TRBD1. After removal of 8 bases from V and 0 bases from J, the junction contained 9 bases not matched to a gene. CDR1 and CDR2 (germline): MNHNS, SASEGT. This CDR3 contains 15 residues. CDR3 nucleotides: TGTGCCAGCTTCAGACAGGGAGTCACTAACTATGGCTACACCTTC. Translated, it gives CASFRQGVTNYGYTF.

V usage is TRBV24-1 and J usage is TRBJ1-5, with 12 bases aligning to TRBD1. With 4 bases clipped from V and 1 base from J, the junction kept 7 bases outside the gene matches. This CDR3 comprises 18 residues. The germline V gene encodes CDR1 KGHDR and CDR2 SFDVKD. The CDR3 coding sequence is TGTGCCACCAGTGACCCCCGGGACAGGGGGCGAAGCAATCAGCCCCAGCATTTT. The encoded protein is CATSDPRDRGRSNQPQHF.

This clonotype has a count of ten or more. This chain connects TRBV15 to TRBJ2-7; 7 bases fit TRBD1. The CDR3 contains 16 residues. The junction had 10 bases not matched to a gene; V was cut back by 0 bases and J by 5 bases. The V gene's germline CDR1 is LNHNV and CDR2 YYDKDF (reference sequence). The CDR3 loop is CATSRDRTGAQNEQYF. Written as DNA, the CDR3 is TGTGCCACCAGCAGAGATAGAACAGGGGCGCAAAACGAGCAGTACTTC.

V usage is TRBV7-9 and J usage is TRBJ2-7; 9 positions match TRBD2. This CDR3 has 16 residues. Looked up from germline, CDR1 is SEHNR and CDR2 is FQNEAQ (reference sequence). The V gene end was trimmed by 5 bases and the J gene end by 3 bases; junction bases not matched to a gene: 11. The CDR3 protein is CASSPTVAGANYEQYF. The DNA of the CDR3 is TGTGCCAGCAGCCCCACCGTAGCGGGGGCTAACTACGAGCAGTACTTC.

V usage is TRBV28 and J usage is TRBJ1-5; the match to TRBD1 covers 8 bases. The germline CDR1 and CDR2 sequences are MDHEN and SYDVKM. The CDR3 is 16 residues long. V shed 6 bases and J 3 bases; nucleotides not matched to a gene: 10. The chain's CDR3 is CASSPTSRGLNQPQHF. For the CDR3, the DNA is TGTGCCAGCAGCCCCACAAGCAGGGGGCTCAATCAGCCCCAGCATTTT.

The rearrangement links TRBV30 to TRBJ2-2; D is unresolved. The CDR3 extends over 16 amino acids. The germline CDR1 and CDR2 sequences are GTSNPN and SVGIG (reference sequence). V was shortened by 0 bases and J by 0 bases, with 11 bases between the two germline ends. The CDR3 bases are TGTGCCTGGAGTGTCAGATGGCAGCCGAACACCGGGGAGCTGTTTTTT. Translating gives CAWSVRWQPNTGELFF.

The CDR3 nucleotides are TGTGCCAGCACTAACGCCGCGGGGGTGCAGGGTGTCGGGGAGCTGTTTTTT. Amino acid sequence: CASTNAAGVQGVGELFF. The chain is built from TRBV7-9 and TRBJ2-2, with 7 bases identical to TRBD2. CDR3 size: 17 residues. The germline CDR1 and CDR2 sequences are SEHNR and FQNEAQ (reference sequence). The trim removed 7 bases at V and 7 bases at J, leaving 18 bases unmatched. The entire variable domain, with the rest obtained from reference TRBV7-9 and TRBJ2-2, is as follows: DTGVSQNPRHKITKRGQNVTFRCDPISEHNRLYWYRQTLGQGPEFLTYFQNEAQLEKSRLLSDRFSAERPKGSFSTLEIQRTEQGDSAMYLCASTNAAGVQGVGELFFGEGSRLTVL.

The chain uses TRBV20-1 and TRBJ2-4; TRBD2 might be the D (6 bases). Trimming cost V 3 bases and J 3 bases, with 9 bases left between them. Germline V lookup: CDR1 DFQATT, CDR2 SNEGSKA (reference sequence). There are 13 residues in the CDR3. DNA of the CDR3: TGCAGTGCTAGGGGAGGAGTCAAAAACATTCAGTACTTC. This sequence encodes CSARGGVKNIQYF.

This clonotype was counted ten times or more. The V and J genes are TRBV9 and TRBJ1-4; the D gene is possibly TRBD1 (5 bases). The CDR3 totals 16 residues. CDR1 and CDR2 (germline): SGDLS, YYNGEE. V was cut by 4 bases and J by 8 bases, with 21 bases left in between. DNA of the CDR3: TGTGCCAGCAGCTCGAGAGAGAAGACAGAAGGAGAAAAACTGTTTTTT. Protein: CASSSREKTEGEKLFF.

The chain's CDR3 is CASSTSGKTDTQYF. The CDR3 nucleotides are TGCGCCAGCAGCACCAGCGGGAAGACAGATACGCAGTATTTT. V gene TRBV5-1 combines with J gene TRBJ2-3, with 7 bases that match TRBD2. V lost 4 bases and J lost 3; bases outside the gene matches: 5. Germline V lookup: CDR1 SGHRS, CDR2 YFSETQ. The CDR3 consists of 14 residues.

Only a few counts were recorded for this clonotype. The chain couples TRBV5-5 to TRBJ1-2; TRBD1 is a possible D gene (5 bases). This CDR3 has 14 amino acids. The germline V gene encodes CDR1 SGHKS and CDR2 YYEKEE (reference sequence). The germline V and J ends were trimmed by 0 bases and 0 bases, with 6 bases remaining between them. The CDR3 here is CASSLGGSNYGYTF. The CDR3 DNA is TGTGCCAGCAGCTTGGGGGGCTCTAACTATGGCTACACCTTC.

This clonotype has a handful of counts. The V and J genes are TRBV12-3 or TRBV12-4 and TRBJ2-2; 12 bases fit TRBD1. With 6 bases clipped from V and 8 bases from J, the junction kept 7 bases outside the gene matches. The CDR3 totals 15 residues. The CDR3 loop reads CASSRGQGAPGELFF. The CDR3 DNA reads TGTGCCAGCAGCCGGGGACAGGGGGCGCCTGGGGAGCTGTTTTTT.

This clonotype was found a few times. The genes are TRBV20-1 and TRBJ2-7, with 7 bases lining up with TRBD2. Germline CDR1 reads DFQATT; CDR2 reads SNEGSKA (reference sequence). The V and J ends lost 1 base and 6 bases, in that order; junction bases with no gene match: 6. There are 13 residues in the CDR3. The CDR3 protein is CSARASGRGEQYF. CDR3 nucleotide sequence: TGCAGTGCTAGAGCTAGCGGTCGGGGCGAGCAGTACTTC.

A few counts support this clonotype. This sequence joins TRBV20-1 and TRBJ1-5; 7 bases map to TRBD1. The CDR3 is 16 amino acids. V lost 6 bases and J lost 0; bases outside the gene matches: 11. CDR1 is DFQATT and CDR2 is SNEGSKA in the germline V gene (reference sequence). The CDR3 region is CSALGQLYYSNQPQHF. The CDR3 coding sequence is TGCAGTGCCCTGGGACAGCTTTATTATAGCAATCAGCCCCAGCATTTT.

The chain recombines TRBV20-1 with TRBJ1-2; D unresolved. V was trimmed by 5 bases and J by 5 bases, leaving 18 bases between them. CDR3 length equals 14 residues. CDR1 is DFQATT, CDR2 SNEGSKA, per germline (reference sequence). The CDR3 region has the DNA TGCAGTGCTCCCAGACCTCAAAGCTTATATGGCTACACCTTC. Its translation is CSAPRPQSLYGYTF.